The entry that follows covers one T cell receptor beta chain sequence. The antigen remains unidentified. Generated by immunoSEQ multiplex PCR, the TCRdb table keeps only in-frame clones and is missing some. The sample consists of 210,000 or so clones, 93% of them appearing once. The data belong to a study of T cell responses to AZD1222 COVID-19 vaccine. Study results and limitations: Unmutated variant regions reportedly attract nearly half of all spike-specific TCRs. Every sample of the repertoires postdated the peak T cell response. The donor cohort was predominantly white British with a female majority, and clonal diversity may have been underestimated.

This CDR3 is 13 amino acids long. CDR1 is SGHTA and CDR2 is FQGNSA in the germline V gene. V shed 0 bases and J shed 6 bases, with 6 bases lying between them. J is TRBJ1-5 and V is TRBV7-2; D is unresolved. The TCR was taken from an adult in good health. Source: peripheral blood, taken on day 0 of MenACWY control vaccination. The CDR3, as DNA: TGTGCCAGCAGCTTAGCGCGGTCTCAGCCCCAGCATTTT. This sequence encodes CASSLARSQPQHF.